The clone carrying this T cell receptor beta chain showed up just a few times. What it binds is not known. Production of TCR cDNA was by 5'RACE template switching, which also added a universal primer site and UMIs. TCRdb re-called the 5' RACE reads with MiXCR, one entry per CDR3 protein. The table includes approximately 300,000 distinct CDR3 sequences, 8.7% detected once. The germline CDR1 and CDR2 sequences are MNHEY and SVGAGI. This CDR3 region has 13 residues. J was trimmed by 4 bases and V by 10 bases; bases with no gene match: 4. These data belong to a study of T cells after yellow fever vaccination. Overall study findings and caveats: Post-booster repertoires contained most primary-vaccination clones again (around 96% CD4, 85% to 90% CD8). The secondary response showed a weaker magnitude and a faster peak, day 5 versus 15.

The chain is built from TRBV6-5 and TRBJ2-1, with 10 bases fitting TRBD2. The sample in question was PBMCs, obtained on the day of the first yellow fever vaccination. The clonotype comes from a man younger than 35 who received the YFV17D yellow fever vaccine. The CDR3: CATRTSGYNEQFF. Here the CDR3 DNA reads TGTGCCACACGGACTAGCGGATACAATGAGCAGTTCTTC.